This T cell receptor (beta chain) was documented in a study of blood T cell repertoires in COVID-19. As for the study in general: From the United States, Italy and Spain came samples of acute and convalescent COVID-19. T cells, B-cell-depleted T cells, or PBMCs provided the cDNA or gDNA that served as material.

Germline values: CDR1 SGHAT, CDR2 FQNNGV. The junction had 8 bases not matched to a gene; V was cut back by 1 base and J by 6 bases. The CDR3 spans 15 residues. How the authors handled the data: Scientists estimated how many nucleated cells there were by amplifying reference gene primers. The table came from immunoSEQ multiplex PCR; TCRdb's copy has only in-frame clones and leaves some out. D and trimming come from the DNA, and the V and J calls and clone size come from that table. The table has about 98,000 clones, about 86% seen once; the top ten hold around 4%. Source material: peripheral blood. The TCR originated in a man in his fifties or sixties with acute or convalescent COVID-19. V gene TRBV11-2 combines with J gene TRBJ1-2, with 7 bases identical to TRBD1. CDR3 in DNA: TGTGCCAGCAGCTTAGGACAAGGGACAGCAAATGGCTACACCTTC. Amino acids: CASSLGQGTANGYTF.